This T cell receptor (beta chain) comes out of a study of T cell responses to AZD1222 COVID-19 vaccine. Only in-frame clones appear in the TCRdb table, and some are missing; sequencing was by immunoSEQ multiplex PCR. This sample carries under 95,000 clones, 80% to 90% of them seen once, and the ten largest clones take over 7.5%. Points on this clone: What it binds is not known.

Germline loops: CDR1 LGHNT, CDR2 FRNRAP. The CDR3 loop spans 13 amino acids. The ends were cut back, 0 bases at V and 5 bases at J, with 6 bases in the middle. The study, taken as a whole, reports: Repertoire sampling happened only post peak T cell response.

The sequence was obtained from an adult in good health. This specimen was peripheral blood, taken on day 0 of AZD1222 vaccination. The chain joins TRBV12-5 to TRBJ2-3, with TRBD2 as a possible D gene (5 bases). This CDR3 reads CASGLVGGDTQYF. CDR3 coding DNA: TGTGCTAGTGGTTTGGTTGGAGGAGATACGCAGTATTTT. The whole variable domain, remainder taken from reference TRBV12-5 and TRBJ2-3, is DARVTQTPRHKVTEMGQEVTMRCQPILGHNTVFWYRQTMMQGLELLAYFRNRAPLDDSGMPKDRFSAEMPDATLATLKIQPSEPRDSAVYFCASGLVGGDTQYFGPGTRLTVL.